Presented here are 20 T cell receptor beta chains from one specimen sequenced in a study of breast tumors, draining lymph nodes, adjacent tissues. TCRdb passed the multiplex PCR reads through MiXCR, listing each CDR3 protein once. Seen here are some 150,000 distinct CDR3 sequences, about 34% observed once, and the top ten hold around 3.5%. Samples came from axillary lymph nodes draining the breast cancer. Sequenced: axillary lymph node tissue. The receptors derive from a female donor with breast cancer. Some clones in this sample may be carry-over from other donors' samples.

As to this clonotype: An end of the junction differs from the germline gene, which may be a read error. The V and J genes are TRBV10-1 and TRBJ1-5; TRBD1 is a possible D gene (6 bases). The CDR3 is 14 amino acids. Germline CDR1 WNHNN, CDR2 SYGVQD (reference sequence). CDR3 sequence: CASSGGLKGQPKNF. In DNA, the CDR3 is TGCGCCAGCAGCGGGGGGCTTAAAGGCCAGCCCAAGAATTTT.

This clonotype has ten or more counts. This chain joins TRBV10-1 and TRBJ1-6, with TRBD1 matching 10 bases. Germline-derived CDR1 and CDR2 are WNHNN and SYGVQD (reference sequence). V shed 2 bases, J shed 9 bases, and the junction held 4 bases outside the gene matches. CDR3 length equals 15 residues. The CDR3, as DNA: TGCGCCAGCAGTGAGAGCGGACAGGGGGGTTCACCCCTCCACTTT. This translates into CASSESGQGGSPLHF.

This clonotype was seen repeatedly, ten times or more. The rearrangement links TRBV19 to TRBJ1-2, with TRBD1 identical over 7 bases. The CDR3 has 15 residues. The V gene end was trimmed by 3 bases and the J gene end by 5 bases; junction bases not matched to a gene: 9. CDR1 and CDR2 (germline): LNHDA, SQIVND (reference sequence). CDR3 residues: CASSMRDSRSYGYTF. The CDR3 bases are TGTGCCAGTAGTATGCGGGACAGCCGTTCGTATGGCTACACCTTC. Full variable domain (missing parts from reference TRBV19 and TRBJ1-2): DGGITQSPKYLFRKEGQNVTLSCEQNLNHDAMYWYRQDPGQGLRLIYYSQIVNDFQKGDIAEGYSVSREKKESFPLTVTSAQKNPTAFYLCASSMRDSRSYGYTFGSGTRLTVV.

Concerning this clonotype: The CDR3 ends on some other residue instead of the conserved phenylalanine or tryptophan, so this is likely a read error. V and J are TRBV30 and TRBJ1-6; unclear D gene. The ends were cut back, 0 bases at V and 0 bases at J, with 15 bases in the middle. Germline CDR1 GTSNPN, CDR2 SVGIG (reference sequence). The CDR3 has 18 amino acids. The CDR3 spells CAWSVARVGSSYNSPLHL. CDR3 DNA: TGTGCCTGGAGTGTGGCGCGGGTTGGGAGCTCCTATAATTCACCCCTCCACCTT.

This chain uses TRBV4-1 with TRBJ1-5; 7 bases are shared with TRBD1. CDR3 size: 18 residues. In germline, CDR1 is MGHRA, CDR2 YSYEKL. V trimming: 0 bases; J trimming: 1 base; junction bases outside the gene matches: 9. The CDR3 spells CASSQEQDLTGSNQPQHF. The DNA of the CDR3 is TGCGCCAGCAGCCAAGAGCAGGACTTGACAGGGAGCAATCAGCCCCAGCATTTT.

The V and J genes are TRBV7-8 and TRBJ1-3; possible D gene TRBD1, 5 bases. This CDR3 spans 17 amino acids. The V end was cut by 5 bases, the J end by 0 bases, with 17 bases between. The germline CDR1 and CDR2 sequences are SGHVS and FQNEAQ. The chain's CDR3 is CASSIPGLDFSGNTIYF. CDR3 nucleotide sequence: TGTGCCAGCAGCATTCCGGGACTAGATTTCTCTGGAAACACCATATATTTT.

This clonotype was found many times. This chain connects TRBV7-9 to TRBJ1-1; D might be TRBD1 (5 bases). Germline V gene lookup returns CDR1 SEHNR and CDR2 FQNEAQ (reference sequence). The CDR3 loop spans 13 amino acids. V lost 5 bases, J lost 0 bases, and 7 bases lay in between. In DNA, the CDR3 is TGTGCCAGCAGCGGGACGGTGAACACTGAAGCTTTCTTT. As protein: CASSGTVNTEAFF.

This clonotype appeared many times. This could be a read error, since a much larger clone is one nucleotide away. The chain joins TRBV7-7 to TRBJ2-5; possibly TRBD1 for D (7 bases). Germline CDR1 reads SSHAT; CDR2 reads FNYEAQ (reference sequence). The CDR3 is made up of 15 amino acids. The chain's CDR3 is CASSLDGSQGETQHF. In DNA form, the CDR3 reads TGTGCTAGCAGCTTGGACGGGAGCCAGGGGGAGACCCAGCACTTC.

With regard to this clonotype: One junction end does not reproduce the germline sequence, and a read error may be involved. This sequence joins TRBV5-5 and TRBJ2-6; the D gene could be TRBD1 or TRBD2 (6 bases each). Germline CDR1 is SGHKS and CDR2 is YYEKEE (reference sequence). CDR3 length: 16 residues. The CDR3 coding sequence is TGTGCCAGCAACTTGTACAGGGACTCTGGGGCCGACGTCCTGACTTTC. Amino acid sequence: CASNLYRDSGADVLTF. The full variable domain, its missing parts supplied by reference TRBV5-5 and TRBJ2-6, is DAGVTQSPTHLIKTRGQQVTLRCSPISGHKSVSWYQQVLGQGPQFIFQYYEKEERGRGNFPDRFSARQFPNYSSELNVNALLLGDSALYLCASNLYRDSGADVLTFGAGSRLTVL.

Turning to this clonotype: Just one base apart from a much larger clone, this may be a read error. The chain has TRBV10-3 and TRBJ2-1; TRBD2 matches 10 bases. Germline assignment: CDR1 ENHRY and CDR2 SYGVKD. V was pared by 5 bases and J by 9 bases, with 10 bases of the junction left unmatched. The CDR3 length is 15 residues. The DNA for the CDR3 is TGTGCCATCAGTTTAGTACCTAGCGGGGGCGTTGAGCAGTTCTTC. This sequence encodes CAISLVPSGGVEQFF.

The sample holds one count of this clonotype. For the CDR3, the DNA is TGTGCCAGTAGTAAGGGGACAAGGATGCCCTTTTTGTATTTT. It translates to CASSKGTRMPFLYF. The chain couples TRBV19 to TRBJ2-3, with D tentatively TRBD1 (6 bases). The CDR3 has 14 residues. Germline CDR1 LNHDA, CDR2 SQIVND (reference sequence). The ends were cut back, 4 bases at V and 14 bases at J, with 22 bases in the middle.

J is TRBJ2-7 and V is TRBV28, with D possibly TRBD1 on 6 matching bases. The V gene lost 7 bases and the J gene lost 3 bases, with 16 bases spanning the gap. CDR1 and CDR2 from the germline V gene are MDHEN and SYDVKM. The CDR3 runs 14 residues. This CDR3 reads CASTRAGVNYEQYF. CDR3 bases: TGTGCCAGCACCCGGGCAGGGGTGAACTACGAGCAGTACTTC.

Ten or more counts support this clonotype. CDR3 coding DNA: TGTGCCACCAGTAAGAGCCGGGACAGGGAAGAGACCCAGTACTTC. It codes for CATSKSRDREETQYF. This sequence joins TRBV24-1 and TRBJ2-5; 9 bases line up with TRBD1. Germline values: CDR1 KGHDR, CDR2 SFDVKD. The CDR3 covers 15 residues. With V trimmed by 6 bases and J by 3 bases, 7 bases remained unmatched.

The rearrangement joins TRBV6-5 to TRBJ2-5; 8 bases map to TRBD1. The germline gives CDR1 MNHEY, CDR2 SVGAGI. V dropped 5 bases and J dropped 9; count of bases not matched to a gene: 14. This CDR3 is built from 15 residues. CDR3 in amino acids: CASSPRGQGYQPQYF. CDR3 bases: TGTGCCAGCAGTCCGCGTGGACAGGGATATCAGCCCCAGTACTTC.

There are many counts of this clonotype. The rearrangement uses TRBV10-3 and TRBJ1-1, with D maybe TRBD1 (5 bases). This CDR3 region has 14 residues. Looked up from germline, CDR1 is ENHRY and CDR2 is SYGVKD. Trimming pared 3 bases from V and 3 bases from J, leaving 11 bases between. CDR3 sequence: CAISEAGLDTEAFF. The CDR3 DNA is TGTGCCATCAGTGAAGCAGGGCTTGACACTGAAGCTTTCTTT.

In its sample, this clonotype was seen many times. As DNA, the CDR3 is TGCGCCAGCAGCCCTACCAGGGGCGGGGAGCTGTTTTTT. Its protein is CASSPTRGGELFF. The V and J genes are TRBV4-3 and TRBJ2-2; a possible D gene is TRBD1 (6 bases). The CDR3 consists of 13 residues. Trimming removed 4 bases from V and 7 bases from J, with 10 bases in between. The germline gives CDR1 LGHNA, CDR2 YSLEER.

This clonotype was found many times. The chain combines TRBV5-1 with TRBJ1-3; 10 nucleotides line up with TRBD1. Looked up from germline, CDR1 is SGHRS and CDR2 is YFSETQ. The ends lost 0 bases at V and 4 bases at J; junction bases unmatched: 7. The CDR3 consists of 17 residues. The CDR3 is CASSLAAVGQGGNTIYF. CDR3 coding DNA: TGCGCCAGCAGCTTGGCCGCCGTGGGACAGGGGGGAAACACCATATATTTT.

This chain connects TRBV30 to TRBJ1-1; no clear D gene. Germline V gene sequence: CDR1 GTSNPN, CDR2 SVGIG (reference sequence). Trimming took off 3 bases at V and 0 bases at J, with 5 bases between the two ends. The CDR3 has 12 amino acids. The CDR3 DNA sequence: TGTGCCTGGAGACTGATGAACACTGAAGCTTTCTTT. It encodes CAWRLMNTEAFF.

This clonotype has at least ten counts. The DNA of the CDR3 is TGTGCCAGCAGCCCTTGGGGGCAGCCCCAGCATTTT. It is translated as CASSPWGQPQHF. This chain joins TRBV7-8 and TRBJ1-5, with D possibly TRBD1 on 5 matching bases. Trimming left V 5 bases short and J 7 bases short, with 9 bases between. The CDR3 totals 12 residues. CDR1 is SGHVS, CDR2 FQNEAQ, per germline.

The table lists this clonotype with a few counts. V gene TRBV20-1 combines with J gene TRBJ1-1; D is unresolved. V lost 4 bases and J lost 8, with 14 bases in between. CDR1 is DFQATT and CDR2 is SNEGSKA in the germline V gene (reference sequence). The CDR3 runs to 12 residues. The CDR3 sequence: CSATKSGREAFF. The CDR3 DNA is TGCAGTGCTACCAAATCGGGTAGGGAAGCTTTCTTT.